The clone carrying this T cell receptor beta chain was seen a few times. Its antigen remains unidentified. The data were taken from a study of response to subunit inactivated influenza vaccine. Whole-study results and caveats: The authors put forward the suggestion that each seasonal influenza vaccination may bring in only a limited number of new T cells.

Using its own MiXCR run on the RT-PCR reads, TCRdb lists one record per CDR3 protein. The repertoire holds 540,000 or so distinct CDR3 sequences, with about an eighth as singletons. Germline V gene sequence: CDR1 DFQATT, CDR2 SNEGSKA (reference sequence). Trimming at V came to 3 bases and at J to 3 bases, leaving 2 bases not matched to a gene. The CDR3 is 13 amino acids. The TCR comes from a man in his fifties or sixties who received an inactivated influenza vaccine. This chain joins TRBV20-1 and TRBJ1-5, with 7 positions matching TRBD1. Here the sequenced sample was PBMCs from blood, taken roughly 48 days after vaccination. This chain's CDR3 is CSASTGVNQPQHF. Written as DNA, the CDR3 is TGCAGTGCTAGTACAGGGGTCAATCAGCCCCAGCATTTT.